The 31 T cell receptor beta chains given below trace back to one sample, sequenced in a study of cytomegalovirus exposure and HLA in healthy donors. Primers for the PCR totalled 60 Vbeta and 13 Jbeta. Method: immunoSEQ multiplex PCR; TCRdb's copy keeps in-frame clones and lacks some. The sample has 150,000 to 200,000 clones; about 86% are singletons. What was sequenced was PBMCs. Receptors were obtained from a woman younger than 35 in good health and CMV-seropositive.

The rearrangement joins TRBV29-1 to TRBJ1-6, with D unclear. The CDR3 length is 13 residues. V was pared by 7 bases and J by 8 bases, with 15 bases between. Germline values: CDR1 SQVTM, CDR2 ANQGSEA. In DNA form, the CDR3 reads TGCAGCGCTAACCTAGGCGGGGATTCACCCCTCCACTTT. Its translation is CSANLGGDSPLHF.

The rearrangement links TRBV19 to TRBJ1-2; no clear D gene. The V and J ends lost 1 base and 4 bases respectively, with 13 bases between them. The CDR3 is made up of 15 amino acids. Per germline, CDR1 LNHDA and CDR2 SQIVND (reference sequence). As DNA, the CDR3 is TGTGCCAGTAGTATAGGATCGCTTTTGGCCTATGGCTACACCTTC. It is translated as CASSIGSLLAYGYTF.

The chain uses TRBV13 and TRBJ1-6; unclear D gene. Per the germline V gene, CDR1 is PRHDT and CDR2 is FYEKMQ (reference sequence). The CDR3 has 18 residues. V dropped 0 bases and J dropped 8 bases, with 20 bases sitting between them. CDR3 sequence reads: CASSLGWAADRRDSPLHF. The CDR3 region has the DNA TGTGCCAGCAGCTTAGGATGGGCTGCCGATCGGAGGGATTCACCCCTCCACTTT.

In this sample, this clone turned up once. One end of the junction does not line up with germline, which may come from a read error. The genes are TRBV7-8 and TRBJ2-2; D is perhaps TRBD2 (6 bases). The germline gives CDR1 SGHVS, CDR2 FQNEAQ. CDR3 length: 16 residues. DNA of the CDR3: TGTGCCAGCAGCTTAGAGTGGGCGGGGCCCACCGGGGAGCTGCTTTTT. Amino acids: CASSLEWAGPTGELLF. Full variable domain (outside the CDR3, taken from reference TRBV7-8 and TRBJ2-2): GAGVSQSPRYKVAKRGQDVALRCDPISGHVSLFWYQQALGQGPEFLTYFQNEAQLDKSGLPSDRFFAERPEGSVSTLKIQRTQQEDSAVYLCASSLEWAGPTGELLFGEGSRLTVL.

CDR3 DNA sequence: TGTGCCAGCAGCTTAATCGGAGGGGGGGCCTTCACAGATACGCAGTATTTT. Protein product: CASSLIGGGAFTDTQYF. The chain recombines TRBV7-2 with TRBJ2-3; D might be TRBD2 (7 bases). V was pared by 2 bases and J by 2 bases, with 17 bases between. Germline V gene sequence: CDR1 SGHTA, CDR2 FQGNSA. The CDR3 loop spans 17 amino acids.

The chain combines TRBV27 with TRBJ2-3; weak D call: TRBD2 (6 bases). Per the germline V gene, CDR1 is MNHEY and CDR2 is SMNVEV (reference sequence). There are 15 residues in the CDR3. V gave up 3 bases and J gave up 6 bases, with 16 bases separating them. CDR3 nucleotide sequence: TGTGCCAGCAGTTTGGGTCGCGGGCGGGGTGATACGCAGTATTTT. This gives the protein CASSLGRGRGDTQYF.

The CDR3 region has the DNA TGTGCCAGCAGCTTAAACAGTATCAGCGGAAACACCATATATTTT. Translation: CASSLNSISGNTIYF. This sequence joins TRBV7-8 and TRBJ1-3; D uncertain. CDR1 and CDR2 (germline): SGHVS, FQNEAQ. V dropped 2 bases and J dropped 4 bases, with 12 bases sitting between them. This CDR3 contains 15 residues.

This clone came up a few times. The rearrangement joins TRBV7-8 to TRBJ1-1; D remains ambiguous. The V gene lost 5 bases and the J gene lost 4 bases, with 14 bases spanning the gap. Germline loops: CDR1 SGHVS, CDR2 FQNEAQ. This CDR3 spans 14 amino acids. The CDR3 spells CASSQSAVFTEAFF. The CDR3 DNA sequence: TGTGCCAGCAGCCAAAGTGCAGTCTTCACTGAAGCTTTCTTT.

This sequence joins TRBV27 and TRBJ1-4, with TRBD1 identical over 7 bases. CDR1 and CDR2 (germline): MNHEY, SMNVEV (reference sequence). The CDR3 totals 14 residues. J gave up 4 bases and V 8 bases, and 7 bases lay outside the gene matches. The CDR3 DNA reads TGTGCCAGCGCGAGACAGGGCTATAATGAAAAACTGTTTTTT. Translated, it gives CASARQGYNEKLFF.

V usage is TRBV6-1 and J usage is TRBJ1-2, with D possibly TRBD1 on 5 matching bases. V was clipped by 4 bases and J by 0 bases, with 12 bases between them. The CDR3 length is 15 residues. Germline assignment: CDR1 MNHNS and CDR2 SASEGT. The CDR3: CASSVYRSTNYGYTF. The CDR3 region has the DNA TGTGCCAGCAGTGTGTACAGGTCTACTAACTATGGCTACACCTTC.

The chain has TRBV7-2 and TRBJ1-5; D perhaps matches TRBD1 (5 bases). The germline V gene encodes CDR1 SGHTA and CDR2 FQGNSA. This CDR3 is built from 16 residues. V lost 1 base, J lost 2 bases, and 12 bases lay in between. DNA for the CDR3: TGTGCCAGCAGCTTAGGGGGCTCGGGGGGCAATCAGCCCCAGCATTTT. This gives the protein CASSLGGSGGNQPQHF. Supplemented by reference TRBV7-2 and TRBJ1-5, the full variable domain reads GAGVSQSPSNKVTEKGKDVELRCDPISGHTALYWYRQSLGQGLEFLIYFQGNSAPDKSGLPSDRFSAERTGGSVSTLTIQRTQQEDSAVYLCASSLGGSGGNQPQHFGDGTRLSIL.

The chain uses TRBV29-1 and TRBJ2-1; 9 positions match TRBD1. The CDR3 totals 13 residues. The V and J ends lost 6 bases and 6 bases, in that order; junction bases with no gene match: 6. Germline V lookup: CDR1 SQVTM, CDR2 ANQGSEA. The CDR3 region has the DNA TGCAGCGTGACTTCGACAGGGGGCAATGAGCAGTTCTTC. Translated, it gives CSVTSTGGNEQFF.

This chain connects TRBV5-1 to TRBJ1-2, with D uncertain. The CDR3 consists of 14 residues. CDR1 is SGHRS, CDR2 YFSETQ, per germline. Deletions cut 3 bases from V and 8 bases from J, with 17 bases between. CDR3 sequence: CASSSARGNPGYTF. The CDR3 DNA reads as TGCGCCAGCAGCTCGGCGCGCGGGAACCCAGGCTACACCTTC.

The chain recombines TRBV5-4 with TRBJ2-2; D is undetermined. The CDR3 covers 15 residues. Germline CDR1 reads SGHNT; CDR2 reads YYREEE (reference sequence). V was trimmed by 1 base and J by 3 bases, leaving 10 bases between them. The CDR3 bases are TGTGCCAGCAGCTTGACAAACCTCTACACCGGGGAGCTGTTTTTT. Its protein product is CASSLTNLYTGELFF.

The J gene is TRBJ2-1, the V gene TRBV11-1; D unresolved. This CDR3 is built from 12 residues. V lost 0 bases and J 5 bases, leaving 2 bases between the germline ends. Germline V gives CDR1 SGHAT, CDR2 FQDESV (reference sequence). The CDR3: CASSLANNEQFF. CDR3 DNA: TGTGCCAGCAGCTTAGCCAACAATGAGCAGTTCTTC.

This chain links TRBV6-1 with TRBJ2-7; possible D gene TRBD2, 6 bases. The CDR3 runs 14 residues. From germline, CDR1 is MNHNS and CDR2 SASEGT. Trimming shortened V by 2 bases and J by 0 bases, and 8 bases separated the two germline ends. In nucleotides, the CDR3 is TGTGCCAGCAGTGAATCCGGGAGCTCCTACGAGCAGTACGTC. It is translated as CASSESGSSYEQYV.

The table lists this clone with a count of one. J is TRBJ1-2 and V is TRBV5-4; 8 bases match TRBD1. This CDR3 is 15 amino acids long. Germline values: CDR1 SGHNT, CDR2 YYREEE (reference sequence). J gave up 4 bases and V 0 bases, and 5 bases lay outside the gene matches. The CDR3 reads CASSLDTGGSYGYTF. DNA of the CDR3: TGTGCCAGCAGCTTGGATACAGGGGGATCCTATGGCTACACCTTC.

The J gene is TRBJ2-7, the V gene TRBV10-1, with a weak D call TRBD1 (5 bases). V shed 5 bases and J shed 6 bases, with 17 bases lying between them. The germline V gene has CDR1 WNHNN and CDR2 SYGVQD (reference sequence). CDR3 length: 14 residues. CDR3 sequence: CASSLTGLGGEQYF. In nucleotides, the CDR3 is TGCGCCAGCAGTCTCACAGGTCTCGGTGGCGAGCAGTACTTC.

The chain has TRBV5-4 and TRBJ1-3; D remains ambiguous. Germline CDR1 and CDR2: SGHNT and YYREEE (reference sequence). The CDR3 totals 16 residues. With 0 bases removed from V and 0 bases from J, the gap between germline ends came to 10 bases. CDR3 sequence reads: CASSLGLQVSGNTIYF. As DNA, the CDR3 is TGTGCCAGCAGCTTGGGGCTCCAGGTCTCTGGAAACACCATATATTTT.

The CDR3 reads CASSPGLAGGAETQYF. The CDR3 nucleotides read TGTGCCAGCAGCCCGGGACTAGCGGGGGGCGCAGAGACCCAGTACTTC. The chain has TRBV7-9 and TRBJ2-5, with 15 nucleotides matching TRBD2. V dropped 5 bases and J dropped 4; count of bases not matched to a gene: 5. This CDR3 spans 16 amino acids. CDR1 SEHNR and CDR2 FQNEAQ come from the germline V gene (reference sequence).

The V gene is TRBV19, the J gene TRBJ1-5; tentative D call: TRBD1 (5 bases). From germline, CDR1 is LNHDA and CDR2 SQIVND (reference sequence). The CDR3 runs 16 residues. V was shortened by 3 bases and J by 4 bases, with 16 bases between the two germline ends. This CDR3 reads CASSIMGGLGNQPQHF. Written as DNA, the CDR3 is TGTGCCAGTAGTATTATGGGGGGTTTGGGAAATCAGCCCCAGCATTTT.

The chain employs TRBV4-2 and TRBJ2-4, with TRBD2 matching over 8 bases. Germline loops: CDR1 LGHNA, CDR2 YNFKEQ. This CDR3 comprises 15 residues. Losses at the gene ends were 0 bases for V and 7 bases for J; bases not matched to a gene: 5. The CDR3 region is CASSQESGGRNIQYF. The CDR3 coding sequence is TGTGCCAGCAGCCAAGAATCGGGGGGGCGGAACATTCAGTACTTC.

The chain is built from TRBV19 and TRBJ2-5; 7 nucleotides align to TRBD1. CDR1 is LNHDA and CDR2 is SQIVND in the germline V gene (reference sequence). The trim removed 5 bases at V and 1 base at J, leaving 10 bases unmatched. The CDR3 extends over 16 amino acids. The CDR3 protein is CASSEPQGRGQETQYF. The CDR3 DNA reads as TGTGCCAGTAGTGAACCACAGGGGCGAGGCCAAGAGACCCAGTACTTC.

The V gene is TRBV4-2, the J gene TRBJ2-5; TRBD1 agrees at 9 bases. Trimming took 4 bases from V and 11 from J; bases not matched to a gene: 11. The CDR3 is 14 residues long. Germline V lookup: CDR1 LGHNA, CDR2 YNFKEQ. This chain's CDR3 is CASSPRDRVEEQYF. Here the CDR3 DNA reads TGTGCCAGCAGCCCCCGGGACAGGGTGGAGGAGCAGTACTTC.

This clone was observed a single time. V gene TRBV28 combines with J gene TRBJ1-6; D gene uncertain. V lost 6 bases to trimming and J lost 4 bases, with 7 bases between them. This CDR3 region has 13 residues. Germline V lookup: CDR1 MDHEN, CDR2 SYDVKM. The CDR3 reads CASRTSYNSPLHF. CDR3 DNA sequence: TGTGCCAGCAGAACAAGTTATAATTCACCCCTCCACTTT.

This sequence joins TRBV30 and TRBJ2-7, with D maybe TRBD2 (5 bases). The CDR3 is made up of 12 amino acids. Germline V CDR1 and CDR2: GTSNPN, SVGIG (reference sequence). Trimming took off 3 bases at V and 1 base at J, with 7 bases between the two ends. DNA for the CDR3: TGTGCCTGGAGGGGAGATTCCTACGAGCAGTACTTC. This gives the protein CAWRGDSYEQYF.

The V call is TRBV30, the J call TRBJ1-1, with D unclear. Looked up from germline, CDR1 is GTSNPN and CDR2 is SVGIG (reference sequence). Trimming stripped 3 bases from V and 8 bases from J, with 10 bases between. The CDR3 totals 11 residues. The CDR3, as DNA: TGTGCCTGGAGCGCACTTACCGAAGCTTTCTTT. This sequence encodes CAWSALTEAFF.

The V call is TRBV7-9, the J call TRBJ1-1, with unresolved D. The V and J ends lost 2 bases and 7 bases respectively, with 8 bases between them. This CDR3 has 12 amino acids. Germline V gene data show CDR1 as SEHNR and CDR2 as FQNEAQ (reference sequence). Written as DNA, the CDR3 is TGTGCCAGCAGCTTACGTGGACTTGAAGCTTTCTTT. Its translation is CASSLRGLEAFF.

The chain uses TRBV5-1 and TRBJ2-1; possibly TRBD2 for D (6 bases). Trimming took off 4 bases at V and 0 bases at J, with 11 bases between the two ends. The CDR3 sequence is 15 residues long. Germline V CDR1 and CDR2: SGHRS, YFSETQ. The CDR3 coding sequence is TGCGCCAGCAGCGGGGGGAGAAGCTCCTACAATGAGCAGTTCTTC. Translation gives CASSGGRSSYNEQFF.

The rearrangement joins TRBV6-5 to TRBJ2-1, with a weak D call TRBD1 (5 bases). This CDR3 spans 16 amino acids. Germline CDR1 reads MNHEY; CDR2 reads SVGAGI. Deletions cut 2 bases from V and 1 base from J, with 12 bases between. CDR3 DNA: TGTGCCAGCAGTTACGTGGGGCTAGGATCCTACAATGAGCAGTTCTTC. Translating gives CASSYVGLGSYNEQFF.

This rearrangement joins TRBV27 to TRBJ2-5; D is perhaps TRBD1 (5 bases). CDR1 and CDR2 (germline): MNHEY, SMNVEV (reference sequence). This CDR3 contains 13 residues. V dropped 4 bases and J dropped 5 bases, with 11 bases sitting between them. CDR3 in amino acids: CASSYQGWETQYF. In nucleotides, the CDR3 is TGTGCCAGCAGTTACCAGGGTTGGGAGACCCAGTACTTC.